The rows below give T cell receptor beta chains drawn from one sample of a study of blood T cell repertoires in COVID-19. The assay was immunoSEQ multiplex PCR, and TCRdb's table has in-frame clones only and misses some. This table has approximately 200,000 clones, roughly 88% appearing once. Sample: PBMCs or T cells enriched from blood (not recorded which). All receptors come from a woman in her twenties or thirties who had recovered from COVID-19. Both conserved end residues are part of each CDR3. Each record gives: CDR3 protein, CDR3 DNA, D gene, V gene, clone size, J gene. D genes are given only for firm matches. The size field is filled for only some rows; it gives once, few, many or a size class.

CDR3 protein: CASSAQTSVGGELFF
CDR3 DNA: TGTGCCAGCAGCGCACAGACTAGTGTAGGCGGGGAGCTGTTTTTT
D gene: -
V gene: TRBV9
clone size: -
J gene: TRBJ2-2

CDR3 protein: CASTVIRGNSPLHF
CDR3 DNA: TGTGCCAGCACCGTAATCAGGGGTAATTCACCCCTCCACTTT
D gene: -
V gene: TRBV28
clone size: -
J gene: TRBJ1-6

CDR3 protein: CASSQGGQWSSPLHF
CDR3 DNA: TGTGCCAGCAGCCAAGGTGGCCAGTGGAGCTCACCCCTCCACTTT
D gene: -
V gene: TRBV14
clone size: -
J gene: TRBJ1-6

CDR3 protein: CASSTRDRGVGTGELFF
CDR3 DNA: TGTGCCAGTAGTACCCGGGACAGGGGTGTAGGGACCGGGGAGCTGTTTTTT
D gene: TRBD1
V gene: TRBV19
clone size: once
J gene: TRBJ2-2

CDR3 protein: CASSTGETQADTQYF
CDR3 DNA: TGTGCCAGTAGTACGGGGGAGACTCAAGCAGATACGCAGTATTTT
D gene: -
V gene: TRBV19
clone size: -
J gene: TRBJ2-3

CDR3 protein: CAGGGRGQYEQYF
CDR3 DNA: TGTGCCGGGGGGGGACGAGGTCAGTACGAGCAGTACTTC
D gene: TRBD2
V gene: TRBV2
clone size: -
J gene: TRBJ2-7

CDR3 protein: CASSLLTAVQFF
CDR3 DNA: TGTGCCAGCAGCTTATTAACAGCGGTGCAGTTCTTC
D gene: -
V gene: TRBV7-9
clone size: -
J gene: TRBJ2-1

CDR3 protein: CASSLEAAGTEAFF
CDR3 DNA: TGCGCCAGCAGCTTGGAAGCAGCGGGCACTGAAGCTTTCTTT
D gene: -
V gene: TRBV5-1
clone size: -
J gene: TRBJ1-1

CDR3 protein: CASSLTGSGNTIYF
CDR3 DNA: TGTGCCAGCAGCCTCACAGGATCGGGAAACACCATATATTTT
D gene: -
V gene: TRBV3-1/TRBV3-2
clone size: -
J gene: TRBJ1-3

CDR3 protein: CATSDPGTSGSITDTQYF
CDR3 DNA: TGTGCCACCAGTGACCCTGGGACTAGCGGGAGTATCACAGATACGCAGTATTTT
D gene: TRBD2
V gene: TRBV24-1
clone size: -
J gene: TRBJ2-3

CDR3 protein: CASSSSGTSGSYEQYF
CDR3 DNA: TGTGCCAGCAGTTCGAGCGGGACTAGCGGGAGCTACGAGCAGTACTTC
D gene: TRBD2
V gene: TRBV7-3
clone size: -
J gene: TRBJ2-7

CDR3 protein: CASSQSGGLDTEAFF
CDR3 DNA: TGTGCCAGCAGCCAATCAGGGGGCTTGGACACTGAAGCTTTCTTT
D gene: TRBD1
V gene: TRBV3-1/TRBV3-2
clone size: -
J gene: TRBJ1-1

CDR3 protein: CASSSVSSQPQHF
CDR3 DNA: TGTGCCAGCAGTTCCGTTTCGAGTCAGCCCCAGCATTTT
D gene: -
V gene: TRBV6-5
clone size: -
J gene: TRBJ1-5

CDR3 protein: CASSQAGNTEAFF
CDR3 DNA: TGCGCCAGCAGCCAAGCGGGAAACACTGAAGCTTTCTTT
D gene: -
V gene: TRBV4-1
clone size: -
J gene: TRBJ1-1

CDR3 protein: CASSVGLAYSTDTQYF
CDR3 DNA: TGTGCCAGCAGCGTAGGCCTAGCGTATAGCACAGATACGCAGTATTTT
D gene: -
V gene: TRBV9
clone size: -
J gene: TRBJ2-3

CDR3 protein: CASSPITSGSYEQYF
CDR3 DNA: TGTGCCAGCAGTCCGATTACTAGCGGGAGCTACGAGCAGTACTTC
D gene: TRBD2
V gene: TRBV28
clone size: few
J gene: TRBJ2-7

CDR3 protein: CASSQVTSGLNNEQFF
CDR3 DNA: TGCGCCAGCAGCCAAGTGACTAGCGGCCTTAACAATGAGCAGTTCTTC
D gene: TRBD2
V gene: TRBV4-1
clone size: -
J gene: TRBJ2-1

CDR3 protein: CASRPGTGPTEAFF
CDR3 DNA: TGTGCCAGCAGGCCCGGGACAGGGCCCACTGAAGCTTTCTTT
D gene: TRBD1
V gene: TRBV7-9
clone size: -
J gene: TRBJ1-1

CDR3 protein: CATTRTGELFF
CDR3 DNA: TGTGCCACCACGAGGACCGGGGAGCTGTTTTTT
D gene: -
V gene: TRBV28
clone size: -
J gene: TRBJ2-2

CDR3 protein: CASNTGYYGYTF
CDR3 DNA: TGTGCCAGCAATACAGGGTACTATGGCTACACCTTC
D gene: -
V gene: TRBV28
clone size: few
J gene: TRBJ1-2

CDR3 protein: CASSSTGTGGLLQYF
CDR3 DNA: TGTGCCAGCAGCTCCACCGGGACAGGGGGCCTTTTGCAGTACTTC
D gene: TRBD1
V gene: TRBV7-9
clone size: -
J gene: TRBJ2-7

CDR3 protein: CSASGNYEQYF
CDR3 DNA: TGCAGTGCCTCCGGGAACTACGAGCAGTACTTC
D gene: -
V gene: TRBV20-1
clone size: once
J gene: TRBJ2-7

CDR3 protein: CASRGTGNYGYTF
CDR3 DNA: TGTGCCAGCAGGGGGACAGGAAACTATGGCTACACCTTC
D gene: TRBD1
V gene: TRBV27
clone size: -
J gene: TRBJ1-2

CDR3 protein: CASSLDGSSGANVLTF
CDR3 DNA: TGTGCCAGCAGCCTAGATGGGAGCTCTGGGGCCAACGTCCTGACTTTC
D gene: -
V gene: TRBV7-9
clone size: -
J gene: TRBJ2-6

CDR3 protein: CASRGQGPGNTIYF
CDR3 DNA: TGTGCCAGCAGGGGACAGGGGCCTGGAAACACCATATATTTT
D gene: TRBD1
V gene: TRBV28
clone size: -
J gene: TRBJ1-3

CDR3 protein: CASSESRLGQGTEAFF
CDR3 DNA: TGCGCCAGCAGTGAGTCGAGGTTGGGTCAGGGGACTGAAGCTTTCTTT
D gene: -
V gene: TRBV10-1
clone size: -
J gene: TRBJ1-1

CDR3 protein: CASSPDRGYEQYF
CDR3 DNA: TGTGCCAGCAGCCCGGACAGAGGGTACGAGCAGTACTTC
D gene: -
V gene: TRBV11-3
clone size: -
J gene: TRBJ2-7

CDR3 protein: CASKSGTGELFF
CDR3 DNA: TGTGCCAGCAAAAGCGGGACCGGGGAGCTGTTTTTT
D gene: -
V gene: TRBV2
clone size: -
J gene: TRBJ2-2

CDR3 protein: CASSGLGRASGSYEQYF
CDR3 DNA: TGTGCCAGCAGCGGCCTGGGGCGGGCTAGCGGCTCCTACGAGCAGTACTTC
D gene: TRBD2
V gene: TRBV11-2
clone size: -
J gene: TRBJ2-7

CDR3 protein: CASSKGLARAEQFF
CDR3 DNA: TGTGCCAGTAGTAAAGGACTAGCGAGAGCCGAGCAGTTCTTC
D gene: TRBD2
V gene: TRBV19
clone size: -
J gene: TRBJ2-1

CDR3 protein: CASSISGSKSYNEQFF
CDR3 DNA: TGTGCCAGCAGCATTAGCGGGAGTAAATCCTACAATGAGCAGTTCTTC
D gene: TRBD2
V gene: TRBV7-2
clone size: -
J gene: TRBJ2-1

CDR3 protein: CASSDPVFSGANVLTF
CDR3 DNA: TGTGCCAGCAGCGACCCGGTATTCTCTGGGGCCAACGTCCTGACTTTC
D gene: -
V gene: TRBV9
clone size: -
J gene: TRBJ2-6

CDR3 protein: CASTNWGGTGELFF
CDR3 DNA: TGTGCCAGTACCAACTGGGGGGGCACCGGGGAGCTGTTTTTT
D gene: TRBD2
V gene: TRBV19
clone size: -
J gene: TRBJ2-2

CDR3 protein: CASSPQGGAGGYTF
CDR3 DNA: TGTGCCAGTAGCCCCCAGGGGGGCGCTGGTGGCTACACCTTC
D gene: TRBD1
V gene: TRBV19
clone size: -
J gene: TRBJ1-2

CDR3 protein: CASSLETGKRETQYF
CDR3 DNA: TGTGCCAGCAGCTTGGAGACAGGGAAGAGGGAGACCCAGTACTTC
D gene: TRBD1
V gene: TRBV11-2
clone size: -
J gene: TRBJ2-5

CDR3 protein: CASSIGTGPTGELFF
CDR3 DNA: TGTGCCAGTAGTATTGGGACAGGGCCCACCGGGGAGCTGTTTTTT
D gene: TRBD1
V gene: TRBV19
clone size: -
J gene: TRBJ2-2

CDR3 protein: CATSRGDTDTQYF
CDR3 DNA: TGTGCCACCAGTCGGGGGGACACAGATACGCAGTATTTT
D gene: TRBD2
V gene: TRBV15
clone size: -
J gene: TRBJ2-3

CDR3 protein: CASSVLNLGDEQFF
CDR3 DNA: TGTGCCAGCAGCGTCCTCAACCTCGGGGATGAGCAGTTCTTC
D gene: -
V gene: TRBV9
clone size: -
J gene: TRBJ2-1

CDR3 protein: CATTVTGQGAYEQYF
CDR3 DNA: TGTGCCACCACAGTGACGGGACAGGGGGCATACGAGCAGTACTTC
D gene: TRBD1
V gene: TRBV10-3
clone size: once
J gene: TRBJ2-7

CDR3 protein: CASNREGYNEQFF
CDR3 DNA: TGTGCCAGCAATCGGGAGGGATACAATGAGCAGTTCTTC
D gene: TRBD2
V gene: TRBV25-1
clone size: -
J gene: TRBJ2-1

CDR3 protein: CATSDPGTSTYEQYF
CDR3 DNA: TGTGCCACCAGTGACCCCGGGACATCTACCTACGAGCAGTACTTC
D gene: -
V gene: TRBV24-1
clone size: -
J gene: TRBJ2-7

CDR3 protein: CASSPGGRDTEAFF
CDR3 DNA: TGTGCCAGCAGTCCAGGGGGAAGAGACACTGAAGCTTTCTTT
D gene: TRBD1
V gene: TRBV11-2
clone size: -
J gene: TRBJ1-1

CDR3 protein: CASSPVVSGGELFF
CDR3 DNA: TGTGCCAGCAGCCCCGTTGTGAGCGGCGGGGAGCTGTTTTTT
D gene: -
V gene: TRBV7-9
clone size: -
J gene: TRBJ2-2

CDR3 protein: CASSPLSGTGRTIAKNIQYF
CDR3 DNA: TGTGCCAGCAGCCCTCTCTCCGGGACAGGGAGAACAATAGCCAAAAACATTCAGTACTTC
D gene: TRBD1
V gene: TRBV28
clone size: -
J gene: TRBJ2-4

CDR3 protein: CASSLVSGRYTGELFF
CDR3 DNA: TGTGCCAGCAGCTTAGTTTCCGGGAGGTACACCGGGGAGCTGTTTTTT
D gene: TRBD2
V gene: TRBV13
clone size: -
J gene: TRBJ2-2

CDR3 protein: CASSQRGGSGNTIYF
CDR3 DNA: TGTGCCAGCAGTCAAAGGGGGGGGTCCGGAAACACCATATATTTT
D gene: -
V gene: TRBV27
clone size: -
J gene: TRBJ1-3

CDR3 protein: CASRPTGGGDNEQFF
CDR3 DNA: TGCGCCAGCAGACCTACAGGGGGAGGTGACAATGAGCAGTTCTTC
D gene: TRBD1
V gene: TRBV5-1
clone size: -
J gene: TRBJ2-1

CDR3 protein: CSASRPGLHGEQYF
CDR3 DNA: TGCAGTGCTAGTCGTCCGGGTTTGCACGGCGAGCAGTACTTC
D gene: -
V gene: TRBV20-1
clone size: once
J gene: TRBJ2-7

CDR3 protein: CASSISNEQFF
CDR3 DNA: TGTGCCAGCAGTATCAGCAATGAGCAGTTCTTC
D gene: -
V gene: TRBV27
clone size: -
J gene: TRBJ2-1

CDR3 protein: CASSYSGANYEQYF
CDR3 DNA: TGTGCCAGCAGCTATTCGGGAGCTAACTACGAGCAGTACTTC
D gene: -
V gene: TRBV7-9
clone size: -
J gene: TRBJ2-7

CDR3 protein: CASSYSLGVSGNTIYF
CDR3 DNA: TGTGCCAGCAGTTACTCGTTGGGCGTCTCTGGAAACACCATATATTTT
D gene: -
V gene: TRBV6-5
clone size: once
J gene: TRBJ1-3

CDR3 protein: CASSLGQETDTQYF
CDR3 DNA: TGCGCCAGCAGCCTGGGACAGGAAACAGATACGCAGTATTTT
D gene: TRBD1
V gene: TRBV5-1
clone size: -
J gene: TRBJ2-3

CDR3 protein: CSVDPTGVASYTF
CDR3 DNA: TGCAGCGTTGATCCCACAGGGGTTGCGAGCTACACCTTC
D gene: TRBD1
V gene: TRBV29-1
clone size: -
J gene: TRBJ1-2

CDR3 protein: CASRGTAQNQPQHF
CDR3 DNA: TGTGCCAGCAGGGGGACAGCGCAAAATCAGCCCCAGCATTTT
D gene: TRBD1
V gene: TRBV2
clone size: -
J gene: TRBJ1-5

CDR3 protein: CASSRGQGQNSPLHF
CDR3 DNA: TGTGCCAGCAGTAGAGGACAGGGCCAAAATTCACCCCTCCACTTT
D gene: TRBD1
V gene: TRBV28
clone size: -
J gene: TRBJ1-6

CDR3 protein: CASSRDRDEQYF
CDR3 DNA: TGTGCCAGCAGCCGTGACAGGGACGAGCAGTACTTC
D gene: TRBD1
V gene: TRBV7-8
clone size: -
J gene: TRBJ2-7

CDR3 protein: CASSLLFGTSGRGTGELFF
CDR3 DNA: TGTGCCAGCAGCTTACTATTTGGGACTAGCGGGAGGGGCACCGGGGAGCTGTTTTTT
D gene: TRBD2
V gene: TRBV5-4
clone size: -
J gene: TRBJ2-2

CDR3 protein: CASSARGQGLNTGELFF
CDR3 DNA: TGTGCCAGCAGTGCCCGGGGACAGGGGCTTAACACCGGGGAGCTGTTTTTT
D gene: TRBD1
V gene: TRBV27
clone size: -
J gene: TRBJ2-2

CDR3 protein: CASSLHGQGRSYEQYF
CDR3 DNA: TGTGCCAGCAGCTTACACGGACAGGGTAGGTCCTACGAGCAGTACTTC
D gene: TRBD1
V gene: TRBV7-8
clone size: -
J gene: TRBJ2-7